The 31 T cell receptor beta chains given below trace back to one sample, sequenced in a study of cytomegalovirus exposure and HLA in healthy donors. In the PCR, 60 Vbeta and 13 Jbeta primers were used. Profiled with immunoSEQ multiplex PCR; TCRdb holds only in-frame clones, not every one. The table records about 170,000 clones, roughly 72% of them present only once. Sequences were obtained from PBMCs. The receptors were sampled from a young woman in good health and CMV-seropositive.

The chain is built from TRBV7-2 and TRBJ2-7; D possibly corresponds to TRBD1 (5 bases). Germline CDR1 is SGHTA and CDR2 is FQGNSA. The length of the CDR3 is 14 residues. V gave up 3 bases and J gave up 2 bases, with 11 bases separating them. In DNA form, the CDR3 reads TGTACCAGCAGCTTGGGGCCAAGAGCCTACGAGCAGTACTTC. Encoded protein: CTSSLGPRAYEQYF.

This clone has a handful of counts. V gene TRBV7-9 combines with J gene TRBJ2-6; D call uncertain. V lost 2 bases and J lost 2, with 7 bases in between. Germline CDR1 is SEHNR and CDR2 is FQNEAQ (reference sequence). The CDR3 runs to 15 residues. DNA of the CDR3: TGTGCCAGCAGCTTACGTCTCCCTGGGGCCAACGTCCTGACTTTC. It codes for CASSLRLPGANVLTF.

CDR3 loop: CATSRDSEQGYEQYF. CDR3 DNA sequence: TGTGCCACCAGCAGAGATTCGGAACAGGGCTACGAGCAGTACTTC. The chain uses TRBV15 and TRBJ2-7; D is possibly TRBD1 (6 bases). V lost 0 bases and J lost 3, with 12 bases in between. Germline CDR1 and CDR2: LNHNV and YYDKDF (reference sequence). The CDR3 runs 15 residues.

The chain has TRBV5-4 and TRBJ1-4, with D possibly being TRBD1 (5 bases). The V end lost 3 bases, the J end lost 3 bases, and 12 bases lay between the germline ends. This CDR3 contains 15 residues. Germline-derived CDR1 and CDR2 are SGHNT and YYREEE (reference sequence). The CDR3 nucleotides read TGTGCCAGCAGCTCGGCGCGGGGGGCTAATGAAAAACTGTTTTTT. Amino acid sequence: CASSSARGANEKLFF.

This clone was detected only a few times. The rearrangement links TRBV6-5 to TRBJ2-3; D is possibly TRBD2 (6 bases). Trimming took off 0 bases at V and 1 base at J, with 11 bases between the two ends. CDR3 length: 16 residues. CDR1 and CDR2 from the germline V gene are MNHEY and SVGAGI. This CDR3 is CASSYSVREGTDTQYF. The CDR3, as DNA: TGTGCCAGCAGTTACTCGGTGAGGGAGGGCACAGATACGCAGTATTTT.

This clone has a handful of counts. The chain employs TRBV7-2 and TRBJ1-5, with D possibly being TRBD1 (6 bases). The CDR3 is 18 residues long. V lost 1 base to trimming and J lost 5 bases, with 21 bases between them. Germline assignment: CDR1 SGHTA and CDR2 FQGNSA. CDR3 residues: CASSLGGGRGGGYQPQHF. The CDR3 DNA reads TGTGCCAGCAGCTTAGGAGGTGGGAGAGGGGGAGGGTATCAGCCCCAGCATTTT.

The rearrangement uses TRBV30 and TRBJ1-5; a possible D gene is TRBD1 (6 bases). CDR1 and CDR2 from the germline V gene are GTSNPN and SVGIG (reference sequence). The V end was cut by 1 base, the J end by 3 bases, with 13 bases between. CDR3 length: 15 amino acids. The CDR3 spells CAWSGGRDNNQPQHF. CDR3 sequence (DNA): TGTGCCTGGAGTGGGGGTAGGGACAACAATCAGCCCCAGCATTTT.

The V gene is TRBV7-2, the J gene TRBJ2-1, with D unclear. V lost 1 base to trimming and J lost 3 bases, with 4 bases between them. From germline, CDR1 is SGHTA and CDR2 FQGNSA. The CDR3 consists of 13 residues. Here the CDR3 reads CASSLGDYNEQFF. DNA for the CDR3: TGTGCCAGCAGCTTAGGAGACTACAATGAGCAGTTCTTC.

The J gene is TRBJ2-1, the V gene TRBV19; D remains ambiguous. Trimming removed 3 bases from V and 0 bases from J, with 6 bases in between. CDR3 size: 14 residues. CDR1 LNHDA and CDR2 SQIVND come from the germline V gene (reference sequence). CDR3 amino acids: CASSMMSSYNEQFF. Here the CDR3 DNA reads TGTGCCAGTAGTATGATGAGCTCCTACAATGAGCAGTTCTTC.

The V gene is TRBV27, the J gene TRBJ2-3; 12 bases agree with TRBD1. V lost 5 bases and J lost 2; bases outside the gene matches: 5. Germline V gives CDR1 MNHEY, CDR2 SMNVEV (reference sequence). The CDR3 covers 16 residues. CDR3 loop: CASSQKGQGATDTQYF. The CDR3 DNA reads TGTGCCAGCAGTCAAAAGGGACAGGGGGCCACAGATACGCAGTATTTT.

The genes are TRBV5-6 and TRBJ2-4; tentatively, D is TRBD1 (5 bases). V was clipped by 4 bases and J by 11 bases, with 13 bases between them. CDR1 is SGHDT, CDR2 YYEEEE, per germline. The CDR3 covers 12 residues. The CDR3 DNA reads as TGTGCCAGCAGCCTTCCACAGGCCGTTCAGTACTTC. Protein: CASSLPQAVQYF.

Remarks on this clone: Germline and junction disagree at one end, which may indicate a read error. The chain joins TRBV4-3 to TRBJ2-7; no clear D gene. The CDR3 is 15 amino acids. The V gene's germline CDR1 is LGHNA and CDR2 YSLEER. Written as DNA, the CDR3 is TGCGCCAGCAGCCAAGATAGAGCGCTACCCTACGGGCAGTACTTC. Translation: CASSQDRALPYGQYF.

This chain joins TRBV9 and TRBJ2-5, with 8 bases lining up with TRBD1. The germline V gene encodes CDR1 SGDLS and CDR2 YYNGEE. V lost 4 bases, J lost 7 bases, and 9 bases stayed unmatched. CDR3 length equals 14 residues. CDR3 nucleotides: TGTGCCAGCAGCCCACGGACAGGGTCATCGACCCAGTACTTC. Protein product: CASSPRTGSSTQYF.

The chain links TRBV7-7 to TRBJ2-5; D may be TRBD1 (5 bases). Trimming took off 4 bases at V and 2 bases at J, with 11 bases between the two ends. CDR1 SSHAT and CDR2 FNYEAQ come from the germline V gene (reference sequence). This CDR3 has 14 residues. CDR3 loop: CASSSQTAQETQYF. The CDR3 nucleotides are TGTGCCAGCAGCTCCCAGACAGCTCAAGAGACCCAGTACTTC. Combining the CDR3 with reference TRBV7-7 and TRBJ2-5 gives the whole variable domain GAGVSQSPRYKVTKRGQDVTLRCDPISSHATLYWYQQALGQGPEFLTYFNYEAQPDKSGLPSDRFSAERPEGSISTLTIQRTEQRDSAMYRCASSSQTAQETQYFGPGTRLLVL.

As to this clone: Other DNA variants within this sample encode the same CDR3. The gene calls are TRBV7-8 and TRBJ1-2; possible D gene TRBD1, 5 bases. Germline V gives CDR1 SGHVS, CDR2 FQNEAQ. There are 14 residues in the CDR3. The V gene lost 0 bases and the J gene lost 2 bases, with 7 bases spanning the gap. The CDR3 sequence: CASSLAGGNYGYTF. DNA for the CDR3: TGTGCCAGCAGCTTAGCGGGGGGAAACTATGGCTACACCTTC.

This clone has a handful of counts. CDR3 coding DNA: TGCGCCAGCAGCCAAGAACAGGGGAGAGATACGCAGTATTTT. Residues: CASSQEQGRDTQYF. The chain joins TRBV4-1 to TRBJ2-3; 7 bases line up with TRBD1. Germline loops: CDR1 MGHRA, CDR2 YSYEKL. The CDR3 extends over 14 amino acids. Trimming removed 0 bases from V and 5 bases from J; junction bases left unmatched: 2.

This sequence joins TRBV10-3 and TRBJ1-1, with D tentatively TRBD1 (5 bases). The CDR3 has 14 amino acids. V was shortened by 6 bases and J by 3 bases, with 14 bases between the two germline ends. CDR1 ENHRY and CDR2 SYGVKD come from the germline V gene. CDR3 sequence: CAIRGGDVDTEAFF. DNA for the CDR3: TGTGCCATCAGAGGCGGGGACGTTGACACTGAAGCTTTCTTT.

The DNA of the CDR3 is TGTGCCAGCAGCTTAAGCACTAATTCGGCCCACGAGCAGTACTTC. Translation gives CASSLSTNSAHEQYF. This chain uses TRBV7-2 with TRBJ2-7; no reliable D call. Trimming left V 2 bases short and J 5 bases short, with 16 bases between. The germline gives CDR1 SGHTA, CDR2 FQGNSA. The CDR3 runs 15 residues. Full variable domain (outside the CDR3, taken from reference TRBV7-2 and TRBJ2-7): GAGVSQSPSNKVTEKGKDVELRCDPISGHTALYWYRQSLGQGLEFLIYFQGNSAPDKSGLPSDRFSAERTGGSVSTLTIQRTQQEDSAVYLCASSLSTNSAHEQYFGPGTRLTVT.

This clone was recorded a few times. This chain uses TRBV7-9 with TRBJ1-1; tentatively, D is TRBD1 (6 bases). The CDR3 runs 16 residues. Germline V gene sequence: CDR1 SEHNR, CDR2 FQNEAQ (reference sequence). Trimming took 1 base from V and 8 from J, leaving 20 bases between them. DNA for the CDR3: TGTGCCAGCAGCTTAGATACTTCACGTCGGGGGGCGGAAGCTTTCTTT. Translated, it gives CASSLDTSRRGAEAFF.

V usage is TRBV5-1 and J usage is TRBJ2-2; 7 nucleotides line up with TRBD2. In germline, CDR1 is SGHRS, CDR2 YFSETQ. Trimming at V came to 0 bases and at J to 1 base, leaving 3 bases not matched to a gene. The CDR3 extends over 16 amino acids. The CDR3 loop is CASSLGSSGNTGELFF. The CDR3 DNA follows: TGCGCCAGCAGCTTGGGTTCTAGCGGGAACACCGGGGAGCTGTTTTTT.

This chain joins TRBV27 and TRBJ2-3; 7 bases match TRBD1. Trimming removed 2 bases from V and 2 bases from J; junction bases left unmatched: 4. CDR3 length equals 15 residues. Germline lookup yields CDR1 MNHEY and CDR2 SMNVEV (reference sequence). This CDR3 reads CASSLRTGYTDTQYF. CDR3 in DNA: TGTGCCAGCAGTTTACGGACAGGCTACACAGATACGCAGTATTTT.

The V and J genes are TRBV6-6 and TRBJ2-2; a possible D gene is TRBD2 (6 bases). The V gene lost 7 bases and the J gene lost 0 bases, with 15 bases spanning the gap. The length of the CDR3 is 16 residues. Per germline, CDR1 MNHNY and CDR2 SVGAGI (reference sequence). The CDR3 coding sequence is TGTGCCAGCATTAATCACGGGGGAGCGAACACCGGGGAGCTGTTTTTT. Amino acids: CASINHGGANTGELFF.

CDR3 sequence reads: CAWRERQNGDTQYF. CDR3 DNA sequence: TGTGCCTGGAGGGAACGACAGAACGGAGATACGCAGTATTTT. The V call is TRBV30, the J call TRBJ2-3, with a tentative D call TRBD1 (5 bases). The CDR3 sequence is 14 residues long. The V end lost 3 bases, the J end lost 5 bases, and 15 bases lay between the germline ends. Germline V gene sequence: CDR1 GTSNPN, CDR2 SVGIG (reference sequence).

The chain has TRBV5-4 and TRBJ2-1; D not certain. Trimming removed 4 bases from V and 8 bases from J, with 13 bases in between. The germline V gene encodes CDR1 SGHNT and CDR2 YYREEE (reference sequence). The CDR3 runs to 13 residues. This CDR3 reads CASSADPGDEQFF. CDR3 sequence (DNA): TGTGCCAGCAGCGCCGACCCAGGCGATGAGCAGTTCTTC.

As for this clone: Relative to the germline gene, one junction end is altered; a read error may explain this. This sequence joins TRBV2 and TRBJ1-2; the D gene is possibly TRBD1 (5 bases). This CDR3 comprises 13 residues. Germline values: CDR1 SNHLY, CDR2 FYNNEI. Here the CDR3 reads CATNSGREGGYTF. As DNA, the CDR3 is TGTGCCACAAACTCGGGCAGGGAAGGCGGCTATACCTTC.

This clone was picked up a small number of times. The rearrangement joins TRBV7-9 to TRBJ2-7; TRBD2 aligns across 10 bases. The germline V gene encodes CDR1 SEHNR and CDR2 FQNEAQ (reference sequence). V dropped 1 base and J dropped 4; count of bases not matched to a gene: 4. This CDR3 contains 15 residues. CDR3 nucleotide sequence: TGTGCCAGCAGCTTAGATCTAGCGGGAGCGTACGAGCAGTACTTC. Translating it yields CASSLDLAGAYEQYF. Full variable domain (missing parts from reference TRBV7-9 and TRBJ2-7): DTGVSQNPRHKITKRGQNVTFRCDPISEHNRLYWYRQTLGQGPEFLTYFQNEAQLEKSRLLSDRFSAERPKGSFSTLEIQRTEQGDSAMYLCASSLDLAGAYEQYFGPGTRLTVT.

The V call is TRBV7-9, the J call TRBJ1-2, with D uncertain. Germline V gene sequence: CDR1 SEHNR, CDR2 FQNEAQ (reference sequence). V lost 5 bases, J lost 5 bases, and 18 bases lay in between. This CDR3 region has 15 residues. CDR3 loop: CASSPRGGRGYGYTF. The CDR3 nucleotides read TGTGCCAGCAGCCCCCGCGGAGGGCGAGGGTATGGCTACACCTTC.

The genes are TRBV4-1 and TRBJ2-3; TRBD2 might be the D (6 bases). Germline CDR1 reads MGHRA; CDR2 reads YSYEKL. Trimming shortened V by 5 bases and J by 0 bases, and 15 bases separated the two germline ends. The CDR3 is 16 amino acids. The CDR3 loop is CASSSHTGTSTDTQYF. The CDR3 DNA follows: TGCGCCAGCAGCTCCCACACCGGGACTAGCACAGATACGCAGTATTTT.

This chain links TRBV5-1 with TRBJ2-5; 8 bases are a match to TRBD2. The CDR3 loop spans 13 amino acids. Unmatched junction bases numbered 4, after V lost 7 bases and J lost 2 bases. Germline lookup yields CDR1 SGHRS and CDR2 YFSETQ. The CDR3 here is CASGGGPQETQYF. Written as DNA, the CDR3 is TGCGCCAGCGGCGGGGGGCCACAAGAGACCCAGTACTTC.

V gene TRBV28 combines with J gene TRBJ1-2, with D possibly TRBD1 on 5 matching bases. The CDR3 loop spans 13 amino acids. The V and J ends lost 6 bases and 7 bases respectively, with 15 bases between them. The germline V gene has CDR1 MDHEN and CDR2 SYDVKM. The CDR3 bases are TGTGCCAGCAGCTGGGGATCCGGGGGTGGCTACACCTTC. Translated, it gives CASSWGSGGGYTF.

The gene calls are TRBV19 and TRBJ2-2; TRBD1 agrees at 7 bases. The CDR3 spans 15 residues. The V gene end was trimmed by 7 bases and the J gene end by 2 bases; junction bases not matched to a gene: 7. Germline CDR1 is LNHDA and CDR2 is SQIVND (reference sequence). The CDR3: CASTPDRLNTGELFF. DNA of the CDR3: TGTGCCAGTACCCCGGACAGGCTTAACACCGGGGAGCTGTTTTTT. Full variable domain (rest looked up from reference TRBV19 and TRBJ2-2): DGGITQSPKYLFRKEGQNVTLSCEQNLNHDAMYWYRQDPGQGLRLIYYSQIVNDFQKGDIAEGYSVSREKKESFPLTVTSAQKNPTAFYLCASTPDRLNTGELFFGEGSRLTVL.